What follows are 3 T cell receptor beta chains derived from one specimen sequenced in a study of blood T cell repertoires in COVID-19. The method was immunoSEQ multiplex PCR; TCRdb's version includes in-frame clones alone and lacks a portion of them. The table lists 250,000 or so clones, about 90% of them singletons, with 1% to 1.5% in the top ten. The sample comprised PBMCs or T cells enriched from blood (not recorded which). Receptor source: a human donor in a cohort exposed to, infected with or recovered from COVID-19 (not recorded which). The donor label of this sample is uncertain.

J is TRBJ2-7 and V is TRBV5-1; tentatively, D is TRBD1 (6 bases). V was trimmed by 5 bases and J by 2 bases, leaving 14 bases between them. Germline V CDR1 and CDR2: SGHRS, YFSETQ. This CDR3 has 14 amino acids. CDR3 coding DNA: TGCGCCAGCAGGAGCATCGGACAGACCTACGAGCAGTACTTC. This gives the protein CASRSIGQTYEQYF.

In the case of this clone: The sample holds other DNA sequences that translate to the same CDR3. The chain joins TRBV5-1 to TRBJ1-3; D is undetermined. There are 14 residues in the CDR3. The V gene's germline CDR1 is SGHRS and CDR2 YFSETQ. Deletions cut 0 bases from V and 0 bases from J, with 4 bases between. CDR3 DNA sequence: TGCGCCAGCAGCTTGGACGGCTCTGGAAACACCATATATTTT. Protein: CASSLDGSGNTIYF.

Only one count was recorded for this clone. CDR3 DNA sequence: TGTGCCACCCTGCGGGGGTTCGATGAAAAACTGTTTTTT. This translates into CATLRGFDEKLFF. The chain joins TRBV15 to TRBJ1-4; D is perhaps TRBD1 (5 bases). The germline CDR1 and CDR2 sequences are LNHNV and YYDKDF (reference sequence). Deletions cut 8 bases from V and 6 bases from J, with 13 bases between. There are 13 residues in the CDR3.